This TCR beta chain came from a study of cytomegalovirus exposure and HLA in healthy donors. The PCR contained 60 Vbeta and 13 Jbeta primers. Some clones are missing from TCRdb's copy, which holds only in-frame ones; the method was immunoSEQ multiplex PCR. This sample has 150,000 to 160,000 clones, with approximately 80% found just once. The germline V gene has CDR1 MDHEN and CDR2 SYDVKM. V was pared by 7 bases and J by 9 bases, with 11 bases of the junction left unmatched. The CDR3 length is 14 residues. The specimen was PBMCs. The chain is built from TRBV28 and TRBJ2-7; 11 bases align to TRBD2. The origin of this receptor is a woman aged 40 to 50 in good health and CMV-seropositive. CDR3 sequence: CASTLTLSGRGQYF. CDR3 in DNA: TGTGCCAGCACTCTCACCCTTAGCGGGAGGGGGCAGTACTTC.